This T cell receptor beta chain appears in the sequencing data of a study of neoadjuvant anti-PD-1 for oral cavity cancer. Study-wide context: Patients mostly received three to four biweekly nivolumab doses at 3 mg/kg before surgery. General observations from the study: Non-responders to neoadjuvant nivolumab had significantly more clonal PBMC T cells than responders. Only a few patients per response group were TCR-analyzed; validation needed.

Patients were newly diagnosed with stage II-IVA oral cavity squamous cell carcinoma without prior systemic or radiation treatment. With regard to this clone: No antigen is known for it.

Trimming took off 1 base at V and 5 bases at J, with 6 bases between the two ends. This CDR3 has 14 residues. Germline V lookup: CDR1 SGHVS, CDR2 FQNEAQ. Produced via immunoSEQ multiplex PCR; TCRdb's table is partial and in-frame only. The sample has around 12,000 clones, 65% seen once; the top ten hold roughly 2.1%. This clonotype was sampled from a person between 40 and 85 years old with oral cavity squamous cell carcinoma. The V gene is TRBV7-8, the J gene TRBJ1-6; no firm D call. Here the sequenced sample was PBMCs, taken before nivolumab (anti-PD-1) treatment. The CDR3 DNA reads as TGTGCCAGCAGCTTAGGCGGGAATAATTCACCCCTCCACTTT. Its protein is CASSLGGNNSPLHF.